The 24 T cell receptor beta chains presented below share a single source sample, sequenced in a study of PD-1 blockade in classical Hodgkin lymphoma. Assay: immunoSEQ multiplex PCR; the TCRdb copy retains only in-frame clones and omits some. The table includes about 25,000 clones, approximately 95% detected once. As for time point: newly diagnosed, previously untreated cHL patient sample. Sequenced material: peripheral blood mononuclear cells (PBMCs). The receptors originated from a human donor with classical Hodgkin lymphoma.

The chain couples TRBV18 to TRBJ2-1, with D unclear. From germline, CDR1 is KGHSH and CDR2 LQKENI. Trimming removed 3 bases at V and 5 bases at J, with 11 bases between. The length of the CDR3 is 14 residues. The CDR3 sequence is CASSPLTADNEQFF. The CDR3 bases are TGTGCCAGCTCACCGTTGACGGCCGACAATGAGCAGTTCTTC.

The chain carries TRBV7-6 and TRBJ2-7; D is possibly TRBD1 (6 bases). The CDR3 runs to 15 residues. V was cut by 2 bases and J by 4 bases, with 15 bases left in between. The germline gives CDR1 SGHVS, CDR2 FNYEAQ. The CDR3 DNA follows: TGTGCCAGCAGCTTATTTGCAGGGGTGGGGTACGAGCAGTACTTC. It specifies CASSLFAGVGYEQYF.

The gene calls are TRBV5-1 and TRBJ2-7, with 8 bases matching TRBD1. The CDR3 extends over 14 amino acids. Trimming cost V 3 bases and J 5 bases; bases outside gene matches: 7. Germline CDR1 is SGHRS and CDR2 is YFSETQ. The CDR3: CASSYTGGIDEQYF. The CDR3 nucleotides read TGCGCCAGCAGCTATACAGGGGGTATCGACGAGCAGTACTTC. The full variable domain, its missing parts supplied by reference TRBV5-1 and TRBJ2-7, is KAGVTQTPRYLIKTRGQQVTLSCSPISGHRSVSWYQQTPGQGLQFLFEYFSETQRNKGNFPGRFSGRQFSNSRSEMNVSTLELGDSALYLCASSYTGGIDEQYFGPGTRLTVT.

The CDR3 loop reads CASSFRTRTGELFF. CDR3 bases: TGTGCCAGCAGCTTCCGCACACGGACCGGGGAGCTGTTTTTT. The chain is built from TRBV5-4 and TRBJ2-2; D unclear. V dropped 2 bases and J dropped 5 bases, with 10 bases sitting between them. The CDR3 consists of 14 residues. The germline V gene encodes CDR1 SGHNT and CDR2 YYREEE (reference sequence).

The chain has TRBV5-1 and TRBJ1-1; D ambiguous. Germline V gene sequence: CDR1 SGHRS, CDR2 YFSETQ. The CDR3 sequence is 17 residues long. The V end was cut by 0 bases, the J end by 2 bases, with 17 bases between. CDR3 protein: CASSLEARWQDNTEAFF. The CDR3 nucleotides read TGCGCCAGCAGCTTGGAGGCTAGATGGCAGGATAACACTGAAGCTTTCTTT. The full variable domain, rest sourced from reference TRBV5-1 and TRBJ1-1, is KAGVTQTPRYLIKTRGQQVTLSCSPISGHRSVSWYQQTPGQGLQFLFEYFSETQRNKGNFPGRFSGRQFSNSRSEMNVSTLELGDSALYLCASSLEARWQDNTEAFFGQGTRLTVV.

CDR3 coding DNA: TGTGCCAGCAGCCCGGCGGGGGCCCGGAACGAGCAGTACTTC. It codes for CASSPAGARNEQYF. This rearrangement joins TRBV7-2 to TRBJ2-7; tentative D call: TRBD2 (7 bases). Germline V lookup: CDR1 SGHTA, CDR2 FQGNSA. CDR3 length: 14 amino acids. Trimming shortened V by 5 bases and J by 5 bases, and 16 bases separated the two germline ends.

This chain connects TRBV11-2 to TRBJ2-3; tentatively, D is TRBD1 or TRBD2 (6 bases each). Per germline, CDR1 SGHAT and CDR2 FQNNGV. The ends were cut back, 5 bases at V and 1 base at J, with 10 bases in the middle. This CDR3 is 14 amino acids long. CDR3 in amino acids: CASSLGGRTDTQYF. Here the CDR3 DNA reads TGTGCCAGCAGCCTGGGGGGCCGCACAGATACGCAGTATTTT.

V is TRBV7-3 and J is TRBJ2-3; tentative D call: TRBD1 (6 bases). The CDR3 contains 15 residues. Germline loops: CDR1 SGHTA, CDR2 FQGTGA. Trimming removed 3 bases at V and 1 base at J, with 11 bases between. CDR3 nucleotide sequence: TGTGCCAGCAGCTTGACAGGACTGGGCACAGATACGCAGTATTTT. Encoded protein: CASSLTGLGTDTQYF.

V is TRBV29-1 and J is TRBJ1-1; D remains ambiguous. This CDR3 spans 11 amino acids. Per the germline V gene, CDR1 is SQVTM and CDR2 is ANQGSEA. V was pared by 4 bases and J by 6 bases, with 9 bases between. The chain's CDR3 is CSVAREPEAFF. CDR3 DNA sequence: TGCAGCGTTGCAAGGGAACCTGAAGCTTTCTTT.

This chain connects TRBV7-6 to TRBJ2-7; no firm D call. The V and J ends lost 0 bases and 0 bases respectively, with 15 bases between them. The CDR3 loop spans 17 amino acids. CDR1 and CDR2 from the germline V gene are SGHVS and FNYEAQ. The CDR3 sequence: CASSLASGQDPSYEQYF. In nucleotides, the CDR3 is TGTGCCAGCAGCTTAGCGAGTGGGCAGGATCCCTCCTACGAGCAGTACTTC.

This clone was seen just once. The chain joins TRBV7-2 to TRBJ2-2; perhaps TRBD2 as D (6 bases). V dropped 7 bases and J dropped 0 bases, with 18 bases sitting between them. This CDR3 contains 17 residues. CDR1 is SGHTA and CDR2 is FQGNSA in the germline V gene. The CDR3 region has the DNA TGTGCCAGCACCCCACCTAAAGGAGGGTCGAACACCGGGGAGCTGTTTTTT. Translation gives CASTPPKGGSNTGELFF.

The chain carries TRBV7-2 and TRBJ2-7, with D uncertain. The CDR3 is 13 amino acids. The germline gives CDR1 SGHTA, CDR2 FQGNSA. V lost 5 bases and J lost 3, with 11 bases in between. The CDR3 loop is CASSLRHLYEQYF. In DNA, the CDR3 is TGTGCCAGCAGCCTACGCCACCTCTACGAGCAGTACTTC.

This chain connects TRBV6-1 to TRBJ2-1; 8 bases are shared with TRBD1. The V gene end was trimmed by 5 bases and the J gene end by 7 bases; junction bases not matched to a gene: 10. The CDR3 runs to 15 residues. Germline CDR1 reads MNHNS; CDR2 reads SASEGT. In DNA form, the CDR3 reads TGTGCCAGCAGTACCGAATGGACAGGGTTAAATGAGCAGTTCTTC. Its protein product is CASSTEWTGLNEQFF.

This chain joins TRBV19 and TRBJ2-5; D assignment may be TRBD1 or TRBD2 (5 bases each). The CDR3 covers 13 residues. CDR1 is LNHDA and CDR2 is SQIVND in the germline V gene (reference sequence). The V and J ends lost 4 bases and 7 bases respectively, with 13 bases between them. CDR3 in DNA: TGTGCCAGTAGTAGTGGCCCTGGGGGGACCCAGTACTTC. Protein: CASSSGPGGTQYF.

The V gene is TRBV4-1, the J gene TRBJ2-1, with 11 bases fitting TRBD2. Germline loops: CDR1 MGHRA, CDR2 YSYEKL. The CDR3 sequence is 15 residues long. V was pared by 3 bases and J by 7 bases, with 5 bases of the junction left unmatched. CDR3 region: CASSQLAGGRNEQFF. The DNA of the CDR3 is TGCGCCAGCAGCCAGCTAGCGGGAGGAAGGAATGAGCAGTTCTTC.

The V call is TRBV14, the J call TRBJ1-1; TRBD1 agrees at 7 bases. The V segment lost 4 bases and the J segment 6 bases; nucleotides outside the gene matches: 2. The CDR3 runs to 12 residues. CDR1 is SGHDN, CDR2 FVKESK, per germline. The CDR3 loop is CASSPGGAEAFF. DNA of the CDR3: TGTGCCAGCAGCCCAGGGGGGGCTGAAGCTTTCTTT. The complete variable domain, with remaining parts taken from reference TRBV14 and TRBJ1-1, reads EAGVTQFPSHSVIEKGQTVTLRCDPISGHDNLYWYRRVMGKEIKFLLHFVKESKQDESGMPNNRFLAERTGGTYSTLKVQPAELEDSGVYFCASSPGGAEAFFGQGTRLTVV.

The V and J genes are TRBV7-2 and TRBJ2-5; possibly TRBD2 for D (6 bases). The V end lost 8 bases, the J end lost 5 bases, and 15 bases lay between the germline ends. The germline V gene has CDR1 SGHTA and CDR2 FQGNSA. This CDR3 spans 13 amino acids. CDR3 loop: CASGSGDEETQYF. CDR3 bases: TGTGCCAGCGGGTCGGGGGATGAGGAGACCCAGTACTTC.

V gene TRBV5-4 combines with J gene TRBJ1-1, with unresolved D. V lost 0 bases to trimming and J lost 11 bases, with 14 bases between them. This CDR3 region has 13 residues. Germline V CDR1 and CDR2: SGHNT, YYREEE (reference sequence). CDR3 nucleotides: TGTGCCAGCAGCTTGGAGTCGGGCCTAGCCGCTTTCTTT. Translated: CASSLESGLAAFF.

The gene calls are TRBV4-1 and TRBJ2-3; 7 bases align to TRBD2. Germline trimming cut 2 bases from V and 3 bases from J; bases unmatched to any gene: 11. Germline V gene lookup returns CDR1 MGHRA and CDR2 YSYEKL. The CDR3 is made up of 17 amino acids. CDR3 in amino acids: CASSQSVRERGTDTQYF. The CDR3 DNA is TGCGCCAGCAGCCAATCCGTGCGGGAGAGAGGTACAGATACGCAGTATTTT.

This clone appeared a single time. This chain connects TRBV2 to TRBJ2-1, with a possible D match to TRBD2 (7 bases). V was clipped by 1 base and J by 6 bases, with 13 bases between them. The CDR3 has 15 amino acids. The V gene's germline CDR1 is SNHLY and CDR2 FYNNEI. The CDR3 sequence: CASSEGGGALNEQFF. CDR3 coding DNA: TGTGCCAGCAGTGAAGGTGGGGGGGCCCTCAATGAGCAGTTCTTC.

The chain couples TRBV7-9 to TRBJ2-5; D tentatively fits TRBD1 or TRBD2 (6 bases each). This CDR3 comprises 14 residues. Trimming removed 4 bases from V and 3 bases from J, with 12 bases in between. Germline lookup yields CDR1 SEHNR and CDR2 FQNEAQ (reference sequence). The CDR3 is CASSSRGEEETQYF. The CDR3 DNA reads as TGTGCCAGCAGCTCGAGGGGGGAGGAAGAGACCCAGTACTTC.

The V gene is TRBV30, the J gene TRBJ2-3; D possibly uses TRBD1 or TRBD2 (5 bases each). Germline V gives CDR1 GTSNPN, CDR2 SVGIG (reference sequence). Trimming shortened V by 7 bases and J by 10 bases, and 24 bases separated the two germline ends. The CDR3 extends over 14 amino acids. Written as DNA, the CDR3 is TGTGCCTTGGGGCTGGGGACCTCATTCTCCTCGCAGTATTTT. It translates to CALGLGTSFSSQYF.

CDR3 in DNA: TGTGCCAGCAGCGCCGGTTGGCCCAACTACAATGAGCAGTTCTTC. This encodes CASSAGWPNYNEQFF. The chain combines TRBV11-3 with TRBJ2-1, with D hard to call. CDR3 length equals 15 residues. The germline V gene has CDR1 SGHNT and CDR2 YENEEA. The V end lost 5 bases, the J end lost 3 bases, and 14 bases lay between the germline ends.

The genes are TRBV19 and TRBJ2-1; D possibly matches TRBD1 or TRBD2 (5 bases each). The ends were cut back, 4 bases at V and 3 bases at J, with 13 bases in the middle. Looked up from germline, CDR1 is LNHDA and CDR2 is SQIVND (reference sequence). This CDR3 has 15 amino acids. CDR3 sequence: CASSRVGVSYNEQFF. DNA of the CDR3: TGTGCCAGTAGTAGGGTGGGGGTTAGCTACAATGAGCAGTTCTTC.